This T cell receptor (beta chain) came from a study of spatial heterogeneity in lung cancer. The overall study: A module score for T cells, taken from matched bulk RNA-seq, correlated strongly with TCR transcript counts in tumor regions.

This CDR3 spans 12 amino acids. CDR1 SGHDT and CDR2 YYEEEE come from the germline V gene. The V end was cut by 2 bases, the J end by 5 bases, with 7 bases between. On each TCR cDNA molecule, a unique molecular identifier was present. One entry per CDR3 protein results from TCRdb running MiXCR on the 5' RACE reads. The sample consists of 2,500 or so distinct CDR3 sequences, approximately 1.5% of them appearing once. The study's findings and limits: Expanded alpha and beta TCR counts within tumors tracked tumor mutation counts. The recorded estimate of tumor T cell coverage is around 7.1% for alpha chains and roughly 12% for beta chains.

By share of the sample, this clonotype is medium-sized. What it recognizes is unknown. Time point noted: sample taken at primary tumor resection. No cell sorting; template was whole RNA from tumor, lung tissue or PBMC. The rearrangement uses TRBV5-6 and TRBJ1-2; no definite D call. Sequences were derived from lung tumor tissue, sampled at surgery. The clonotype comes from a male donor with early-stage non-small cell lung cancer. This CDR3 is CASSFGSYGYTF. Written as DNA, the CDR3 is TGTGCCAGCAGCTTTGGTTCTTATGGCTACACCTTC.